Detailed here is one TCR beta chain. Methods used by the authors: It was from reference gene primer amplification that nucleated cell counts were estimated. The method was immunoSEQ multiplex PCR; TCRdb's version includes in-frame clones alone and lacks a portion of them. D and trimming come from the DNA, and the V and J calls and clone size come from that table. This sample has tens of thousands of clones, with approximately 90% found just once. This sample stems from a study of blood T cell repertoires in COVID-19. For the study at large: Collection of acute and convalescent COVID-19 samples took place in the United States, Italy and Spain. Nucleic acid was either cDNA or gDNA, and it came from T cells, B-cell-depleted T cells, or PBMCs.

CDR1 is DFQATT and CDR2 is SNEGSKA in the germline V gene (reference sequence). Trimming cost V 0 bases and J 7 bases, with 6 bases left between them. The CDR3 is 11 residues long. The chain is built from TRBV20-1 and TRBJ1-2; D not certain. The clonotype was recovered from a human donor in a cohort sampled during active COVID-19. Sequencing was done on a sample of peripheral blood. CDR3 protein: CSARDLGGYTF. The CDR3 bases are TGCAGTGCTAGAGATCTCGGTGGCTACACCTTC.